This TCR beta chain was sequenced during a study of T cell repertoires in cytomegalovirus infection. Study summary: Carrying CMV and the relevant HLA type showed in public TCR beta signatures.

V was cut by 2 bases and J by 0 bases, with 1 base left in between. This CDR3 has 12 amino acids. CDR1 is MDHEN and CDR2 is SYDVKM in the germline V gene. General study results and limits: The response measured ex vivo was dominated by TCR beta clonotypes (HLA-C-restricted and CMV-specific).

TCRdb re-analysed the reads in MiXCR, keeping a single row per CDR3 protein. Of 370,000 or so distinct CDR3 sequences listed, around a third are singletons. This clonotype was counted a few times. The antigen remains unidentified. The material sequenced was cultured PBMCs, taken from culture after CMV antigen stimulation. This TCR came from a human donor in good health (CMV status not recorded). Some clones in this sample may be carry-over from other donors' samples. V and J are TRBV28 and TRBJ1-2; D is ambiguous. The DNA for the CDR3 is TGTGCCAGCAGTTTAGCTAACTATGGCTACACCTTC. Protein: CASSLANYGYTF.